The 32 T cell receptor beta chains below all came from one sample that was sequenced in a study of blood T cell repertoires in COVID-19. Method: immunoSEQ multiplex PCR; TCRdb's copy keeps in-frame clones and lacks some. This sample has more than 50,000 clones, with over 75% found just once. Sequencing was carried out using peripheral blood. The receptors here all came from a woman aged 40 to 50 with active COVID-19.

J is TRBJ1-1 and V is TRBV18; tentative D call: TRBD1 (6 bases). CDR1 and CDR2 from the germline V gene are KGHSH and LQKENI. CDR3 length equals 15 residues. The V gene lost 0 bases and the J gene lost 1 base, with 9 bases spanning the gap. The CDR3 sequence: CASSPPGRGNTEAFF. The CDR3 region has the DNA TGTGCCAGCTCACCACCAGGCAGGGGGAACACTGAAGCTTTCTTT. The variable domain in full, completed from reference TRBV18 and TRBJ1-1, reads NAGVMQNPRHLVRRRGQEARLRCSPMKGHSHVYWYRQLPEEGLKFMVYLQKENIIDESGMPKERFSAEFPKEGPSILRIQQVVRGDSAAYFCASSPPGRGNTEAFFGQGTRLTVV.

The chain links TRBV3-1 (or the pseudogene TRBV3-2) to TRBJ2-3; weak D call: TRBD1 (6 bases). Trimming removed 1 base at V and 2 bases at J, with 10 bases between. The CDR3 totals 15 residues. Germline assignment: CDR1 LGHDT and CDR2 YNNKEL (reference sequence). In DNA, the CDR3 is TGTGCCAGCAGCCAAGGGGGACATCCCACAGATACGCAGTATTTT. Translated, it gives CASSQGGHPTDTQYF.

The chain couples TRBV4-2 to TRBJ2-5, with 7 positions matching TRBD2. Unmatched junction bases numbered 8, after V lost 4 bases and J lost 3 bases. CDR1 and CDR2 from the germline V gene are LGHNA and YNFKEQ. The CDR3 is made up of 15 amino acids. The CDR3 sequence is CASSPGGREEETQYF. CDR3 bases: TGTGCCAGCAGCCCGGGAGGTAGGGAGGAAGAGACCCAGTACTTC.

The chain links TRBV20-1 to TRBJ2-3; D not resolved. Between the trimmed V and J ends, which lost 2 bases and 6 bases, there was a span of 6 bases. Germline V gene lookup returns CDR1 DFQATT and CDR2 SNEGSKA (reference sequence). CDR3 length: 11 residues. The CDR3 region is CSARPHDTQYF. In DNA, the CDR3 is TGCAGTGCTAGACCCCATGATACGCAGTATTTT.

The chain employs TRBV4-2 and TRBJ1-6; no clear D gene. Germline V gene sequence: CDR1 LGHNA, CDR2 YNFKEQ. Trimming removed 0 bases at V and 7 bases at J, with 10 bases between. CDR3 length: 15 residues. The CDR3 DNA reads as TGTGCCAGCAGCCAAGAGAGGGTGCAGAATTCACCCCTCCACTTT. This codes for CASSQERVQNSPLHF.

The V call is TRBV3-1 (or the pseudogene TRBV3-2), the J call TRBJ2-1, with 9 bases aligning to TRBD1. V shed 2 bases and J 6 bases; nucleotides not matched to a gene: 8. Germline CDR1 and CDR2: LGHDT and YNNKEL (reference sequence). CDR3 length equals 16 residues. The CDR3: CASSQPGQGLINEQFF. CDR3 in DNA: TGTGCCAGCAGCCAACCGGGACAGGGTCTCATCAATGAGCAGTTCTTC.

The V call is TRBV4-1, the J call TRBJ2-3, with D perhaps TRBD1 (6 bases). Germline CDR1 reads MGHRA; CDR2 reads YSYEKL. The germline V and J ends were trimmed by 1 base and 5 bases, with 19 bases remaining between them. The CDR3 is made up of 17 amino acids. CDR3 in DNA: TGCGCCAGCAGCCAAGGGACAGCAGGAGGTGAGAGAGATACGCAGTATTTT. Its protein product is CASSQGTAGGERDTQYF.

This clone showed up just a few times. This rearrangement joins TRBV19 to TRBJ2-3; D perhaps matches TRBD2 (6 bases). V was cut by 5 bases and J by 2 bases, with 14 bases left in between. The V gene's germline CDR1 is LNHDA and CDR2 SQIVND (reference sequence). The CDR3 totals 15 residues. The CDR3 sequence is CASSLRAGPTDTQYF. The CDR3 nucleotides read TGTGCCAGTAGTTTGAGGGCGGGGCCCACAGATACGCAGTATTTT.

CDR3 in DNA: TGTGCCAGCAGCTTATATACGGCAGCGGGGCCGGAGACAGATACGCAGTATTTT. Protein: CASSLYTAAGPETDTQYF. This chain uses TRBV7-6 with TRBJ2-3; 7 bases agree with TRBD2. Unmatched junction bases numbered 14, after V lost 2 bases and J lost 3 bases. The CDR3 is made up of 18 amino acids. Germline V gives CDR1 SGHVS, CDR2 FNYEAQ.

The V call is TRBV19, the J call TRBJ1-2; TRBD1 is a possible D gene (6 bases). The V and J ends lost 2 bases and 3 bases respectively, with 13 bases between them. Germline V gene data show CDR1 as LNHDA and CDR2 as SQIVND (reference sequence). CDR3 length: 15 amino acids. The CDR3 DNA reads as TGTGCCAGTAGTATACAGGGGAGACAGGACTATGGCTACACCTTC. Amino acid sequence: CASSIQGRQDYGYTF. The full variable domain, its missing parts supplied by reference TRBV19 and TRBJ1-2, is DGGITQSPKYLFRKEGQNVTLSCEQNLNHDAMYWYRQDPGQGLRLIYYSQIVNDFQKGDIAEGYSVSREKKESFPLTVTSAQKNPTAFYLCASSIQGRQDYGYTFGSGTRLTVV.

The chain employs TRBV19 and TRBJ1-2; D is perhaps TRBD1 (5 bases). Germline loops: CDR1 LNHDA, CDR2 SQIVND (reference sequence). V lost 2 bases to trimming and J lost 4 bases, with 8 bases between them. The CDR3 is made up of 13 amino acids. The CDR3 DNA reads TGTGCCAGTAGTATAAGGACAACCTATGGCTACACCTTC. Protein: CASSIRTTYGYTF.

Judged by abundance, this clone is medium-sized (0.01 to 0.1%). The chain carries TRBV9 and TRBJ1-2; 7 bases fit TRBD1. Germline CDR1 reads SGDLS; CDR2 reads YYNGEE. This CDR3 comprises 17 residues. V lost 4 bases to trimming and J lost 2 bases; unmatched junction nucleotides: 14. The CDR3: CASSPYLRETGNYGYTF. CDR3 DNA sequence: TGTGCCAGCAGCCCCTACTTACGGGAGACAGGGAACTATGGCTACACCTTC.

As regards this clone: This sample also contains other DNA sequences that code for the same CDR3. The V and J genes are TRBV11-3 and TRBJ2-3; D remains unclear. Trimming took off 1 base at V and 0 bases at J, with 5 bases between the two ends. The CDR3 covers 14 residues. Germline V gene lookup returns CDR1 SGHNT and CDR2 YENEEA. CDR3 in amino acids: CASSLGASTDTQYF. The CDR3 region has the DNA TGTGCCAGCAGCTTAGGGGCCAGCACAGATACGCAGTATTTT. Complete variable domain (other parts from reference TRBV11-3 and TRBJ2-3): EAGVVQSPRYKIIEKKQPVAFWCNPISGHNTLYWYLQNLGQGPELLIRYENEEAVDDSQLPKDRFSAERLKGVDSTLKIQPAELGDSAVYLCASSLGASTDTQYFGPGTRLTVL.

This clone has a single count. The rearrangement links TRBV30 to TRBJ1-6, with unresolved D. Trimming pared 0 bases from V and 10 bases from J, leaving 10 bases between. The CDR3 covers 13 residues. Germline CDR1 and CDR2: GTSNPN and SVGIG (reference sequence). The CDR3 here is CAWSVAGYSPLHF. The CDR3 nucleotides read TGTGCCTGGAGTGTTGCGGGCTACTCACCCCTCCACTTT.

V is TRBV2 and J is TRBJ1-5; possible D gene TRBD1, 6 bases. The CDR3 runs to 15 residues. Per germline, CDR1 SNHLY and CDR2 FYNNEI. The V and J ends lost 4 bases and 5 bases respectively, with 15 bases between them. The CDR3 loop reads CASSAGRGGHQPQHF. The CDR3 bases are TGTGCCAGCAGTGCTGGACGGGGGGGGCATCAGCCCCAGCATTTT.

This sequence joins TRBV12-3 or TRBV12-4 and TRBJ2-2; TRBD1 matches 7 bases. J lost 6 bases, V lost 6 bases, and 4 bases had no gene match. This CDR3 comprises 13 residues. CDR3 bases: TGTGCCAGCAGCATCAGGGGGTCCGGGGAGCTGTTTTTT. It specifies CASSIRGSGELFF.

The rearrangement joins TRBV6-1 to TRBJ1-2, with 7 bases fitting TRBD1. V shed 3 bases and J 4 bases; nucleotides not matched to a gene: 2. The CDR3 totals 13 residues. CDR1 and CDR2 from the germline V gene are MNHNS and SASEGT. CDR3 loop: CASSEYRGYGYTF. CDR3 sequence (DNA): TGTGCCAGCAGTGAGTACAGGGGCTATGGCTACACCTTC.

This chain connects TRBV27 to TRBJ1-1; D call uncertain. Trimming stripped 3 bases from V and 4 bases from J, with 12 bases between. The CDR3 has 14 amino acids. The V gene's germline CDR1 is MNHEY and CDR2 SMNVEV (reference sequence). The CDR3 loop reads CASSLTSLGTEAFF. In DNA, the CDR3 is TGTGCCAGCAGTTTGACTTCCCTCGGCACTGAAGCTTTCTTT.

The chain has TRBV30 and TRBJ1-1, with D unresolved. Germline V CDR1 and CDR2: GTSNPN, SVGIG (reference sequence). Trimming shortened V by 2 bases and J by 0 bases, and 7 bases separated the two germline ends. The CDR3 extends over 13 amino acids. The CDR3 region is CAWSPQLNTEAFF. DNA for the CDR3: TGTGCCTGGAGTCCACAGTTGAACACTGAAGCTTTCTTT.

This chain's CDR3 is CASSFGPAGYSNQPQHF. The CDR3 DNA reads TGTGCCAGCAGCTTCGGCCCCGCGGGGTATAGCAATCAGCCCCAGCATTTT. V is TRBV6-2 or TRBV6-3 and J is TRBJ1-5; no clear D. With 6 bases removed from V and 0 bases from J, the gap between germline ends came to 18 bases. Germline V CDR1 and CDR2: MNHEY, SVGEGT. There are 17 residues in the CDR3.

CDR3 sequence (DNA): TGTGCCAGCAGCCCCGGGACAGGCATACAAGAGACCCAGTACTTC. Encoded protein: CASSPGTGIQETQYF. This rearrangement joins TRBV6-2 or TRBV6-3 to TRBJ2-5, with TRBD1 matching 8 bases. Per the germline V gene, CDR1 is MNHEY and CDR2 is SVGEGT. There are 15 residues in the CDR3. J was trimmed by 2 bases and V by 6 bases; bases with no gene match: 8.

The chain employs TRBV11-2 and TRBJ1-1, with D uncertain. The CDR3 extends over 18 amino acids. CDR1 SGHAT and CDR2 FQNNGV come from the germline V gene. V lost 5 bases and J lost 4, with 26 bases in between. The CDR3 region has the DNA TGTGCCAGCAGCGACCTTCAGAGGGCACGTGTGATGAGCACTGAAGCTTTCTTT. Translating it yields CASSDLQRARVMSTEAFF.

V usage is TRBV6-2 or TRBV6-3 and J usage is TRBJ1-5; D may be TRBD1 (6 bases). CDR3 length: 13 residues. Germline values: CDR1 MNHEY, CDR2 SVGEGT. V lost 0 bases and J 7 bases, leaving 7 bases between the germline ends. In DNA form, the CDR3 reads TGTGCCAGCAGTTACTCGAGGGGGCAGCCCCAGCATTTT. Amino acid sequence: CASSYSRGQPQHF.

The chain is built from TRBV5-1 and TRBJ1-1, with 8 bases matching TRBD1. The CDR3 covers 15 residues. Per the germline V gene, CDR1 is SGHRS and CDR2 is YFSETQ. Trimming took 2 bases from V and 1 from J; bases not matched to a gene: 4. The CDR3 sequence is CASSLLTGANTEAFF. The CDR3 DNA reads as TGCGCCAGCAGCTTATTGACAGGGGCGAACACTGAAGCTTTCTTT.

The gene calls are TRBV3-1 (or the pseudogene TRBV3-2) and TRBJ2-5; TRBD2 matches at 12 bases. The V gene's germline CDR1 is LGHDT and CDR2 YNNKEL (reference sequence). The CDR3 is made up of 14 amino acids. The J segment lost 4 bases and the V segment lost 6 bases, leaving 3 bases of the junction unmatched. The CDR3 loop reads CASRALAGGETQYF. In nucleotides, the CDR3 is TGTGCCAGCAGGGCACTAGCGGGGGGAGAGACCCAGTACTTC.

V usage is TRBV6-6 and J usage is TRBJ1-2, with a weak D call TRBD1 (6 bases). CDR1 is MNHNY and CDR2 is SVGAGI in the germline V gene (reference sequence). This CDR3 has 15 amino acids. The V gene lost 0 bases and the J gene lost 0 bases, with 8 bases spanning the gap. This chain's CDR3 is CASSYSRTANYGYTF. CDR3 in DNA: TGTGCCAGCAGTTACTCTCGGACAGCTAACTATGGCTACACCTTC.

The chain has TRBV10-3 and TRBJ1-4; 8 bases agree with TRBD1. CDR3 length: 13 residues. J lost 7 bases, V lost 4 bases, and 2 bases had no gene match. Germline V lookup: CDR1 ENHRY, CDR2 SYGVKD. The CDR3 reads CAISVGQGEKLFF. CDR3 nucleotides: TGTGCCATCAGTGTAGGACAGGGTGAAAAACTGTTTTTT.

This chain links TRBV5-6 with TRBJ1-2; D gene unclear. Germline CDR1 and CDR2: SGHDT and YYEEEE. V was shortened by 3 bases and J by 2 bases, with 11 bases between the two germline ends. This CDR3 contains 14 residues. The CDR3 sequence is CASSYGGLNYGYTF. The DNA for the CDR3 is TGTGCCAGCAGCTACGGCGGCCTAAACTATGGCTACACCTTC.

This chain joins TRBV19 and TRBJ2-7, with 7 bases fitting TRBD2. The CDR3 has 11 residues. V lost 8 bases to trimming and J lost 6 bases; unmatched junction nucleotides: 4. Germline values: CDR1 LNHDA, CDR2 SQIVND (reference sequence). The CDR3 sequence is CASAGRVEQYF. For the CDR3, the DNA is TGTGCCAGTGCGGGGAGGGTCGAGCAGTACTTC.

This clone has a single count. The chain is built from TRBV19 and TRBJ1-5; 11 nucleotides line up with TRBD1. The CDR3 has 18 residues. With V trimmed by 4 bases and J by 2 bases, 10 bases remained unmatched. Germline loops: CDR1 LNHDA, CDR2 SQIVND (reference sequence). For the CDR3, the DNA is TGTGCCAGTAGTAGTGGACAGGGGGCGACTATGGGCAATCAGCCCCAGCATTTT. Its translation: CASSSGQGATMGNQPQHF.

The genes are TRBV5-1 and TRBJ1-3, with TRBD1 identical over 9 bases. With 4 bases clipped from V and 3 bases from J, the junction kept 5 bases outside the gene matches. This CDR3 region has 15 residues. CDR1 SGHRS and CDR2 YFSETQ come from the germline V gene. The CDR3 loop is CASSNQTGGGNTIYF. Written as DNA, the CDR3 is TGCGCCAGCAGCAACCAGACAGGGGGTGGAAACACCATATATTTT. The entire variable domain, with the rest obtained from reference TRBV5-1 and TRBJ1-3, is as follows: KAGVTQTPRYLIKTRGQQVTLSCSPISGHRSVSWYQQTPGQGLQFLFEYFSETQRNKGNFPGRFSGRQFSNSRSEMNVSTLELGDSALYLCASSNQTGGGNTIYFGEGSWLTVV.

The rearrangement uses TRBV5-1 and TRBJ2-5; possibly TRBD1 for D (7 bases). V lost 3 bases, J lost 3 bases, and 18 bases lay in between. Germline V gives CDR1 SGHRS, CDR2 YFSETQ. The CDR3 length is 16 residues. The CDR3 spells CASSSTRPGGKETQYF. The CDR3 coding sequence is TGCGCCAGCAGCTCTACCCGGCCAGGGGGGAAAGAGACCCAGTACTTC.